This is a list of T cell receptor beta chains from one sample in a study of STAT5B mutations in CD4+ large granular lymphocyte leukemia. The protocol was immunoSEQ multiplex PCR, while the TCRdb copy is restricted to in-frame clones and leaves out a portion. This table has about 26,000 clones, over 70% appearing once. The specimen sequenced was CD4+ T cells from blood buffy coats. All receptors come from a human donor in good health. Each CDR3 is given with its conserved first and last residue. Each record gives: CDR3 protein, CDR3 length, J gene, D gene, V gene. D genes are given only for firm matches.

CDR3aa: CAISESQGRAEAFF
len: 14
j_gene: TRBJ1-1
d_gene: .
v_gene: TRBV10-3

CDR3aa: CAIALAVTDTQYF
len: 13
j_gene: TRBJ2-3
d_gene: TRBD2
v_gene: TRBV10-3

CDR3aa: CASRRHKFRPSGEPLDGYTF
len: 20
j_gene: TRBJ1-2
d_gene: .
v_gene: TRBV27

CDR3aa: CASSLVEAGTDTQYF
len: 15
j_gene: TRBJ2-3
d_gene: TRBD2
v_gene: TRBV5-1

CDR3aa: CASSQVTGGSNTEAFF
len: 16
j_gene: TRBJ1-1
d_gene: TRBD1
v_gene: TRBV4-1

CDR3aa: CASSQWSRGDTDTQYF
len: 16
j_gene: TRBJ2-3
d_gene: .
v_gene: TRBV23-1

CDR3aa: CASSEKSRGAAEAFF
len: 15
j_gene: TRBJ1-1
d_gene: TRBD1
v_gene: TRBV6-1

CDR3aa: CASSSSTSGGRMNIQYF
len: 17
j_gene: TRBJ2-4
d_gene: TRBD2
v_gene: TRBV28

CDR3aa: CASSSDRVYGYTF
len: 13
j_gene: TRBJ1-2
d_gene: .
v_gene: TRBV6-5

CDR3aa: CASSLGGPYNSPLHF
len: 15
j_gene: TRBJ1-6
d_gene: .
v_gene: TRBV7-9

CDR3aa: CASSHPLIADTQYF
len: 14
j_gene: TRBJ2-3
d_gene: .
v_gene: TRBV7-9

CDR3aa: CATSLWGGPEETQYF
len: 15
j_gene: TRBJ2-5
d_gene: TRBD2
v_gene: TRBV5-1

CDR3aa: CAWSVRGQPQHF
len: 12
j_gene: TRBJ1-5
d_gene: .
v_gene: TRBV30

CDR3aa: CAISESGGQGTYGYTF
len: 16
j_gene: TRBJ1-2
d_gene: TRBD1
v_gene: TRBV10-3

CDR3aa: CASSEGALSGAEAFF
len: 15
j_gene: TRBJ1-1
d_gene: .
v_gene: TRBV2

CDR3aa: CASSSLSDTQYF
len: 12
j_gene: TRBJ2-3
d_gene: .
v_gene: TRBV6-5

CDR3aa: CASRRLATGAGELFF
len: 15
j_gene: TRBJ2-2
d_gene: .
v_gene: TRBV2

CDR3aa: CAWRGLLAPQETQYF
len: 15
j_gene: TRBJ2-5
d_gene: .
v_gene: TRBV30

CDR3aa: CASSLRAANEKLFF
len: 14
j_gene: TRBJ1-4
d_gene: .
v_gene: TRBV11-2